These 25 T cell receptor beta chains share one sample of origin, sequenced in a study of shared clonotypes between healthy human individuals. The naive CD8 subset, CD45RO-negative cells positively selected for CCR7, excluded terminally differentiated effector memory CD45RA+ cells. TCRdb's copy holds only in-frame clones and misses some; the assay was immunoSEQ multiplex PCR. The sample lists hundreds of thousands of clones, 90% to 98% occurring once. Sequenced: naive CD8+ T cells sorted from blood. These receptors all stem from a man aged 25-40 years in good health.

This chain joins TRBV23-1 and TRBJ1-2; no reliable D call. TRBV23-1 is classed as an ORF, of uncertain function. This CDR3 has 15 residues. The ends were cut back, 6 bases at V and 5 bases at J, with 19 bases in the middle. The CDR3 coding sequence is TGCGCCAGCAGCCAGGTCGGCATGTCCGCGTATGGCTACACCTTC. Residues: CASSQVGMSAYGYTF.

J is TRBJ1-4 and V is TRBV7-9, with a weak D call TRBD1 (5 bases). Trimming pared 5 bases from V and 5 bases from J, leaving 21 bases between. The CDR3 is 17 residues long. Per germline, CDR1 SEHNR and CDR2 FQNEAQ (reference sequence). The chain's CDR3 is CASSLISGAVLNEKLFF. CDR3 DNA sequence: TGTGCCAGCAGCCTCATCAGTGGGGCAGTACTCAATGAAAAACTGTTTTTT.

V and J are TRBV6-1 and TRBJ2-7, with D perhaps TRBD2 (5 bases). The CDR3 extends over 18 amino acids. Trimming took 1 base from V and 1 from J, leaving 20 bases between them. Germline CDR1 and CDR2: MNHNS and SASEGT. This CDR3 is CASSEEVQRQDFSYEQYF. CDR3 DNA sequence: TGTGCCAGCAGTGAAGAGGTTCAGCGGCAGGATTTTTCCTACGAGCAGTACTTC.

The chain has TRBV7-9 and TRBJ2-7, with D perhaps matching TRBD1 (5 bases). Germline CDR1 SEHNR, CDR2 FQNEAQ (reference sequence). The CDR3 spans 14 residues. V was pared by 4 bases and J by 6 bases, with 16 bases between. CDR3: CASSSKAGFSEQYF. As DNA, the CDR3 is TGTGCCAGCAGCTCAAAAGCAGGGTTTAGCGAGCAGTACTTC.

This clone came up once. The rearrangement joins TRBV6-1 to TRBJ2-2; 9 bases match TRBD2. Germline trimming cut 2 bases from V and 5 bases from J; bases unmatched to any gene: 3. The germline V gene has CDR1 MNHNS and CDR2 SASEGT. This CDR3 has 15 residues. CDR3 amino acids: CASSELAGRTGELFF. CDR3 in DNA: TGTGCCAGCAGTGAACTAGCGGGAAGGACCGGGGAGCTGTTTTTT.

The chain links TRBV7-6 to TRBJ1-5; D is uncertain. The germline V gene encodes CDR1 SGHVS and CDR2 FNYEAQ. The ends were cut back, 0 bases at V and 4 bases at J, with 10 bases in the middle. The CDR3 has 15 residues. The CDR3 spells CASSLAAFGNQPQHF. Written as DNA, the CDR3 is TGTGCCAGCAGCTTAGCAGCTTTTGGGAATCAGCCCCAGCATTTT.

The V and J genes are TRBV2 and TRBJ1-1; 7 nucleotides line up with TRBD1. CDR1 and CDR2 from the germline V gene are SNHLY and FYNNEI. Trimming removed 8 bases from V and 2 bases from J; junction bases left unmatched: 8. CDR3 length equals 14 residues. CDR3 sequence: CASPAGQINTEAFF. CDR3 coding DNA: TGTGCCAGCCCGGCGGGACAGATAAACACTGAAGCTTTCTTT.

CDR3 residues: CASSESGLAEYEQYF. The CDR3 nucleotides are TGTGCCAGCAGCGAGTCCGGACTAGCGGAGTACGAGCAGTACTTC. V gene TRBV9 combines with J gene TRBJ2-7, with 10 bases matching TRBD2. CDR1 is SGDLS and CDR2 is YYNGEE in the germline V gene. There are 15 residues in the CDR3. Trimming at V came to 3 bases and at J to 4 bases, leaving 7 bases not matched to a gene.

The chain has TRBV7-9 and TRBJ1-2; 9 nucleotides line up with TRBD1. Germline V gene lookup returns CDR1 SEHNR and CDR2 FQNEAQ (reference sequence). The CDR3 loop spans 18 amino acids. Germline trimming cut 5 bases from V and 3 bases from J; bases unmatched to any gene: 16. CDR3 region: CASSPEERDRVKDYGYTF. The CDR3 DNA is TGTGCCAGCAGCCCAGAGGAACGGGACAGGGTGAAGGACTATGGCTACACCTTC.

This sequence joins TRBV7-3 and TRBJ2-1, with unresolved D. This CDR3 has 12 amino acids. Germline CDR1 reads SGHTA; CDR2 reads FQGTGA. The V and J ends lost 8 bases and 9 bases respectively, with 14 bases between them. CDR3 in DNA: TGTGCCAGCGGAGCCCCATTTGGTGAGCAGTTCTTC. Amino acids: CASGAPFGEQFF.

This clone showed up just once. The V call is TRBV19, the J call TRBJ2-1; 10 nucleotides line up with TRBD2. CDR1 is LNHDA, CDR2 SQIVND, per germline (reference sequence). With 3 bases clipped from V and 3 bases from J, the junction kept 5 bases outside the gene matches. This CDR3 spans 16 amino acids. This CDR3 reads CASSILAGDLYNEQFF. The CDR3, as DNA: TGTGCCAGTAGTATTCTAGCGGGGGACCTCTACAATGAGCAGTTCTTC.

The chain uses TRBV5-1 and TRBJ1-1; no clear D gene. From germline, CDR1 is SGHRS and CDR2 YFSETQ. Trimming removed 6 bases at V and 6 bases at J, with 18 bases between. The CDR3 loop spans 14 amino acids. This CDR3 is CASTALAGGAEAFF. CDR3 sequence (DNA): TGCGCCAGCACTGCTCTGGCCGGTGGGGCTGAAGCTTTCTTT.

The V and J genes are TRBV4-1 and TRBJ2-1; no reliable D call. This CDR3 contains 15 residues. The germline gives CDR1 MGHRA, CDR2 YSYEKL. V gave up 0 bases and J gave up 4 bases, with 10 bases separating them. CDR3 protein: CASSQDPQVYNEQFF. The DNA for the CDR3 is TGCGCCAGCAGCCAAGATCCCCAGGTGTACAATGAGCAGTTCTTC.

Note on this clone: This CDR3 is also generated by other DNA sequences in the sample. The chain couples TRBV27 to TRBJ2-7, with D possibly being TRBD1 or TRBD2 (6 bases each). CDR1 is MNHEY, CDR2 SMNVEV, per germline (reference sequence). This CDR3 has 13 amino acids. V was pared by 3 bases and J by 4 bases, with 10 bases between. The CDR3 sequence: CASSLGGLYEQYF. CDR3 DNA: TGTGCCAGCAGTTTGGGGGGCCTTTACGAGCAGTACTTC.

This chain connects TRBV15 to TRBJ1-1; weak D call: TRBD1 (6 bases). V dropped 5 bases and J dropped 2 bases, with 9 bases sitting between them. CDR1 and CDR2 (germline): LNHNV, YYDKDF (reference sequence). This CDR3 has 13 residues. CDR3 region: CATSRRGNTEAFF. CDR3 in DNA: TGTGCCACCAGCCGCAGGGGTAACACTGAAGCTTTCTTT.

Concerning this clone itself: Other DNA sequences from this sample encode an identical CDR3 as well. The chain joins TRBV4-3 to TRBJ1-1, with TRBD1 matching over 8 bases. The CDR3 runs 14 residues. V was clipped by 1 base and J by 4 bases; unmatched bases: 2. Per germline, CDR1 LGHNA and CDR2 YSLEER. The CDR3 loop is CASSQGQGFTEAFF. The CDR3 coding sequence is TGCGCCAGCAGCCAAGGACAGGGGTTCACTGAAGCTTTCTTT.

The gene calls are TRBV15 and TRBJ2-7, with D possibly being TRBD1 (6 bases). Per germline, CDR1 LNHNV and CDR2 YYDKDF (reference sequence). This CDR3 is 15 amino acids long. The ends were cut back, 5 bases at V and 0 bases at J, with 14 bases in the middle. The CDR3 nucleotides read TGTGCCACCAGCTACCGACAGGCGAGCTCCTACGAGCAGTACTTC. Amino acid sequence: CATSYRQASSYEQYF.

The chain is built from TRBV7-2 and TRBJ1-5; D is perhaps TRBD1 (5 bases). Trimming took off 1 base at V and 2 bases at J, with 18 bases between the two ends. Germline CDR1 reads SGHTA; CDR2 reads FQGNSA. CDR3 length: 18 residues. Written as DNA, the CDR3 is TGTGCCAGCAGCTTAGTCGGACAAAGGTCCTATGGCAATCAGCCCCAGCATTTT. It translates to CASSLVGQRSYGNQPQHF. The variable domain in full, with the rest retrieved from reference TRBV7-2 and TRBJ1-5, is GAGVSQSPSNKVTEKGKDVELRCDPISGHTALYWYRQSLGQGLEFLIYFQGNSAPDKSGLPSDRFSAERTGGSVSTLTIQRTQQEDSAVYLCASSLVGQRSYGNQPQHFGDGTRLSIL.

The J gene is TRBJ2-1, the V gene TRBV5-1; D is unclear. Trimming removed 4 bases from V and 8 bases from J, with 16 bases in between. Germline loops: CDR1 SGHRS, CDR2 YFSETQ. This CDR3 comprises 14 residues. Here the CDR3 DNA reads TGCGCCAGCAGCGAACAAGGGCCAAGAGATGAGCAGTTCTTC. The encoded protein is CASSEQGPRDEQFF.

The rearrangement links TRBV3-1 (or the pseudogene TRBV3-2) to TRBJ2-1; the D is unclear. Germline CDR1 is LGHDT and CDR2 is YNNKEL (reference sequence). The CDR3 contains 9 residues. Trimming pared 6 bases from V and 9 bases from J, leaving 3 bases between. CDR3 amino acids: CASRREQFF. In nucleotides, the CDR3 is TGTGCCAGCAGACGTGAGCAGTTCTTC.

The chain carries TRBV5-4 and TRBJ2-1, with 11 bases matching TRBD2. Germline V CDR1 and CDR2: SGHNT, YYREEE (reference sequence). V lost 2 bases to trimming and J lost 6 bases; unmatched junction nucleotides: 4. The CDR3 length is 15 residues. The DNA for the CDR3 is TGTGCCAGCAGCTTTAGCGGGAGGGGGCCCAATGAGCAGTTCTTC. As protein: CASSFSGRGPNEQFF.

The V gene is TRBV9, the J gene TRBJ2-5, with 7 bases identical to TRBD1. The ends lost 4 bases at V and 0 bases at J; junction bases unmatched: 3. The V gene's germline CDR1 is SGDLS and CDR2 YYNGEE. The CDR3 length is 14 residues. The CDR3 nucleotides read TGTGCCAGCAGCTCCGGGACAGACCAAGAGACCCAGTACTTC. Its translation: CASSSGTDQETQYF.

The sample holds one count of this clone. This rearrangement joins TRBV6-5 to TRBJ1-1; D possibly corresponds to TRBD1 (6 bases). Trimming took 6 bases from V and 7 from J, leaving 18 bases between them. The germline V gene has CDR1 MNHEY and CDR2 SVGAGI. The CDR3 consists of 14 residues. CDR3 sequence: CASSGGGGTFEAFF. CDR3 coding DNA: TGTGCCAGCAGCGGCGGAGGGGGAACGTTTGAAGCTTTCTTT.

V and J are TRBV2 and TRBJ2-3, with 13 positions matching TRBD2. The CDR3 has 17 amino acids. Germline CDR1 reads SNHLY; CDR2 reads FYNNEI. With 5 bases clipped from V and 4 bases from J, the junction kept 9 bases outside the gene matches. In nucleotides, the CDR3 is TGTGCCAGCAGTCTACGGACTAGCGGGAGCCTTGCAGATACGCAGTATTTT. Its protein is CASSLRTSGSLADTQYF. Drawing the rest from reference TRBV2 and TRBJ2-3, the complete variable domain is EPEVTQTPSHQVTQMGQEVILRCVPISNHLYFYWYRQILGQKVEFLVSFYNNEISEKSEIFDDQFSVERPDGSNFTLKIRSTKLEDSAMYFCASSLRTSGSLADTQYFGPGTRLTVL.

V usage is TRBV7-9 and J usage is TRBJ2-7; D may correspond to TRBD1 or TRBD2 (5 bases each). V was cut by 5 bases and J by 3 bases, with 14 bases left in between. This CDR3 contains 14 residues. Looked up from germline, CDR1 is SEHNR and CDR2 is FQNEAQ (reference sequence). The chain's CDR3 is CASSQPGRDYEQYF. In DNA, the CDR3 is TGTGCCAGCAGCCAACCGGGACGGGACTACGAGCAGTACTTC.